These T cell receptor beta chains were read from a single sample in a study of molecular identifiers for immune sequencing clone quantification. TCRdb processed the PCR reads anew with MiXCR; each CDR3 protein has one entry. The sample yields about 320,000 distinct CDR3 sequences, 24% seen once. Sequencing was done on a sample of naive CD8+ T cells from blood, with Jurkat cell RNA spiked in. These receptors were taken from a human donor in good health. Some libraries in this study had Jurkat cell RNA spiked in. CDR3s include the opening cysteine and the closing phenylalanine or tryptophan. A D gene is named only where the DNA matches it firmly. Some rows mark clone size as missing; the rest say once, few, many or name a class of expanded clone.

length | size | J | V | D | DNA | CDR3
15 | once | TRBJ2-3 | TRBV7-9 | TRBD2 | TGTGCCAGCAGCTTTAGCGGGAGTGGCCCAGATACGCAGTATTTT | CASSFSGSGPDTQYF
15 | many | TRBJ1-1 | TRBV4-1 | TRBD1 | TGCGCCAGCAGCCATAACCGGGACAGAAACACTGAAGCTTTCTTT | CASSHNRDRNTEAFF
13 | many | TRBJ1-1 | TRBV14 | . | TGTGCCAGCAGCCACCGAATGAACACTGAAGCTTTCTTT | CASSHRMNTEAFF
19 | . | TRBJ2-3 | TRBV19 | TRBD2 | TGTGCCAGTAGCGGTCCCGGGACTAGCGGGAGTGTCAGCACAGATACGCAGTATTTT | CASSGPGTSGSVSTDTQYF
11 | few | TRBJ1-2 | TRBV12-3/TRBV12-4 | . | TGTGCCAGCAGCAAGGGGGATGGCTACACCTTC | CASSKGDGYTF
19 | . | TRBJ2-3 | TRBV20-1 | . | TGCAGTGCTAGGGCAAACCGGGACGGAGTCTTTTCCCGGGCAGATACGCAGTATTTT | CSARANRDGVFSRADTQYF
14 | . | TRBJ2-7 | TRBV27 | TRBD1 | TGTGCCAGCAGTCTGGGACAGCTAGCCTACGAGCAGTACTTC | CASSLGQLAYEQYF
17 | few | TRBJ1-1 | TRBV7-9 | TRBD1 | TGTGCCAGCAGCTTTAGGGTCGGGACAGCCATGAACACTGAAGCTTTCTTT | CASSFRVGTAMNTEAFF
21 | few | TRBJ2-2 | TRBV12-3/TRBV12-4 | . | TGTGCCAGCAATTTCGTTCTGGGAGAACAGGGGGGGGACAGAAACACCGGGGAGCTGTTTTTT | CASNFVLGEQGGDRNTGELFF
14 | . | TRBJ1-1 | TRBV6-5 | . | TGTGCCAGCAGTTACGTTTCCCGAGGAACTGAAGCTTTCTTT | CASSYVSRGTEAFF